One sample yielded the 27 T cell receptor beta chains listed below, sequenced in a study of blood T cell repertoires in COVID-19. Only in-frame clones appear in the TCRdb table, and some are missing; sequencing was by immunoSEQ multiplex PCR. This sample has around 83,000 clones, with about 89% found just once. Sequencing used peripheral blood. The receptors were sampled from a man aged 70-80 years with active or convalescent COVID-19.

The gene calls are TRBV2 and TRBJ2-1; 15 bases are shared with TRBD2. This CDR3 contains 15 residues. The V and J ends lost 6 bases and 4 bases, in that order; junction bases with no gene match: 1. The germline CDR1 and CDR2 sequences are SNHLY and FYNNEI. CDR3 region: CASRGTSGRYNEQFF. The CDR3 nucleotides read TGTGCCAGCAGAGGGACTAGCGGGAGGTACAATGAGCAGTTCTTC.

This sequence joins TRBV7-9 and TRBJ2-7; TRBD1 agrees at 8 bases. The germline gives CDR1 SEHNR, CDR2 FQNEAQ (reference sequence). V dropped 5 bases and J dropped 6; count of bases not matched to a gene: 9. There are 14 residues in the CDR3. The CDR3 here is CASSVRGRPSEQYF. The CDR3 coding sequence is TGTGCCAGCAGCGTCAGGGGGCGACCCAGCGAGCAGTACTTC.

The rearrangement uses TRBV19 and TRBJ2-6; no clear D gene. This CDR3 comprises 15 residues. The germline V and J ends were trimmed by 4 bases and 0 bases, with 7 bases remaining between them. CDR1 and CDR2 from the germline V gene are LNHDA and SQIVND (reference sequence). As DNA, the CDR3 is TGTGCCAGTAGTACAGGAAACTCTGGGGCCAACGTCCTGACTTTC. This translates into CASSTGNSGANVLTF.

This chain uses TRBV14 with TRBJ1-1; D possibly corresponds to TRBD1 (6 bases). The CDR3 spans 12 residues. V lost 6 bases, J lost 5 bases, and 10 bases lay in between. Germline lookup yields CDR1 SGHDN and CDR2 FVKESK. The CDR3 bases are TGTGCCAGCAGACCCGGGACAACTGAAGCTTTCTTT. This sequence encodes CASRPGTTEAFF. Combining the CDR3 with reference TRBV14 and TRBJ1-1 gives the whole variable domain EAGVTQFPSHSVIEKGQTVTLRCDPISGHDNLYWYRRVMGKEIKFLLHFVKESKQDESGMPNNRFLAERTGGTYSTLKVQPAELEDSGVYFCASRPGTTEAFFGQGTRLTVV.

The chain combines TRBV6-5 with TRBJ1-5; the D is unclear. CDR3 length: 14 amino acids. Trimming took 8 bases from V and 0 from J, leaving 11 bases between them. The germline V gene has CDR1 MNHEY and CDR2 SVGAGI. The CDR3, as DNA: TGTGCCAGCTTAAACAGTTATAGCAATCAGCCCCAGCATTTT. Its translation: CASLNSYSNQPQHF.

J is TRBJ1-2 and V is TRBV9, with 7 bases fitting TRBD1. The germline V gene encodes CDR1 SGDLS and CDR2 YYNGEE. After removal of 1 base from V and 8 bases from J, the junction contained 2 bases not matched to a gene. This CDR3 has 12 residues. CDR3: CASSVPQGGYTF. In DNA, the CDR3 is TGTGCCAGCAGCGTACCACAGGGGGGCTACACCTTC.

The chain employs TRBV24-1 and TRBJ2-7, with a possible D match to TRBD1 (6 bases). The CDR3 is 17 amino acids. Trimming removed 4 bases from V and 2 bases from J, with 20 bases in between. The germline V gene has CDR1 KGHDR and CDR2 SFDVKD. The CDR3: CATSDPSGTPIAYEQYF. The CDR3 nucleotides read TGTGCCACCAGTGACCCCTCCGGGACACCGATCGCCTACGAGCAGTACTTC.

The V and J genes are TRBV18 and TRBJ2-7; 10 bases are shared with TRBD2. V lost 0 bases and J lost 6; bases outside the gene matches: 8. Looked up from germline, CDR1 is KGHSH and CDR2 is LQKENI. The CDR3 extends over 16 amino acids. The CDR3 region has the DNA TGTGCCAGCTCACCACCCCGGGTAGCGGGAGGTAGCGAGCAGTACTTC. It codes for CASSPPRVAGGSEQYF.

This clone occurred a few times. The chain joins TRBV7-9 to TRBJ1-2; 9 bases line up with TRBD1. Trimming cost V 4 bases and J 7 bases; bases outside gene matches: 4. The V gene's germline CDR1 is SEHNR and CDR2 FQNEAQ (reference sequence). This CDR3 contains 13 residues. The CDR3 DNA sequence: TGTGCCAGCAGCTGGGACAGGGCCGGTGGCTACACCTTC. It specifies CASSWDRAGGYTF.

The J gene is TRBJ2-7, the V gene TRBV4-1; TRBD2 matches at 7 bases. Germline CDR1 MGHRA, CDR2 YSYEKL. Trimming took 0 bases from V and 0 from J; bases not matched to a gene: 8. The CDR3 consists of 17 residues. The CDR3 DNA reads TGCGCCAGCAGCCAAGAGGAGACTAGCTTAGGCTCCTACGAGCAGTACTTC. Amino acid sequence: CASSQEETSLGSYEQYF.

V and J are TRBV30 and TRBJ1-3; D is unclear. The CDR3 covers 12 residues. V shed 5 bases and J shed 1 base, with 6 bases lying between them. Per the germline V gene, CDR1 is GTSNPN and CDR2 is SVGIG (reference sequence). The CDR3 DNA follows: TGTGCCTGGGGACTGTCTGGAAACACCATATATTTT. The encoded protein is CAWGLSGNTIYF.

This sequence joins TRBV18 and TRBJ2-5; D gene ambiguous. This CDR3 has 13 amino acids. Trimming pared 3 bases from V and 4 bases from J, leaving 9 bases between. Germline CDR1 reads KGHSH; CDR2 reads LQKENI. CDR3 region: CASSPPTRETQYF. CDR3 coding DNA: TGTGCCAGCTCACCGCCCACGAGAGAGACCCAGTACTTC.

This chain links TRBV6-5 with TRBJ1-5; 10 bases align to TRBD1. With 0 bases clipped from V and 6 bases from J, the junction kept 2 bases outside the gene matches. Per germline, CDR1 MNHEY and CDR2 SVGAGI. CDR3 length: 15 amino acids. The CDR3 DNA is TGTGCCAGCAGTTACTCTGGGACAGGGGCTCAGCCCCAGCATTTT. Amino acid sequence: CASSYSGTGAQPQHF.

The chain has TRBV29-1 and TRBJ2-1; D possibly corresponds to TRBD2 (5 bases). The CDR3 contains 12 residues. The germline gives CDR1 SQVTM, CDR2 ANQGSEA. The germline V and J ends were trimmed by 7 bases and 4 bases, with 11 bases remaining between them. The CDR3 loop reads CSGSRDYNEQFF. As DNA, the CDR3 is TGCAGCGGGTCTCGGGATTACAATGAGCAGTTCTTC.

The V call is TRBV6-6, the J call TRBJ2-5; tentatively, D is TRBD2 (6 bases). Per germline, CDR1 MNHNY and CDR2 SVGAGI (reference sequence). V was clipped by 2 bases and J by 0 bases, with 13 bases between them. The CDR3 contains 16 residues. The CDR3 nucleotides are TGTGCCAGCAGTTACCAGGGTGGGGGGTACCAAGAGACCCAGTACTTC. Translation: CASSYQGGGYQETQYF.

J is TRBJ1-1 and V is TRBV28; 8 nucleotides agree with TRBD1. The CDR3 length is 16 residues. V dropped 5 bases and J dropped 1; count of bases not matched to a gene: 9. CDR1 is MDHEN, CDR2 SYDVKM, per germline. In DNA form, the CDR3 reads TGTGCCAGCAGTAGACAGGGGAGAATAAGGAACACTGAAGCTTTCTTT. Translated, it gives CASSRQGRIRNTEAFF. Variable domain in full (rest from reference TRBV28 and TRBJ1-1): DVKVTQSSRYLVKRTGEKVFLECVQDMDHENMFWYRQDPGLGLRLIYFSYDVKMKEKGDIPEGYSVSREKKERFSLILESASTNQTSMYLCASSRQGRIRNTEAFFGQGTRLTVV.

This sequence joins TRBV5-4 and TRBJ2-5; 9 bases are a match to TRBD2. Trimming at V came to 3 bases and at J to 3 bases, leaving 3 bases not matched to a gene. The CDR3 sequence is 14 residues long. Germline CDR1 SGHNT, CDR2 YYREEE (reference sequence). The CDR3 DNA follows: TGTGCCAGCAGCTCCGGGACTAGCAAAGAGACCCAGTACTTC. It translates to CASSSGTSKETQYF. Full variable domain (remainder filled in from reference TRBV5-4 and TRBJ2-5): ETGVTQSPTHLIKTRGQQVTLRCSSQSGHNTVSWYQQALGQGPQFIFQYYREEENGRGNFPPRFSGLQFPNYSSELNVNALELDDSALYLCASSSGTSKETQYFGPGTRLLVL.

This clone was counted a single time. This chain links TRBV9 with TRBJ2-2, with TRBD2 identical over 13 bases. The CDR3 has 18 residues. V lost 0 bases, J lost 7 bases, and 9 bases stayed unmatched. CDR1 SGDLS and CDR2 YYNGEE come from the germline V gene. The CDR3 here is CASSVAPGLAGVGGELFF. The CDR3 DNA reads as TGTGCCAGCAGCGTAGCTCCCGGACTAGCGGGAGTTGGCGGGGAGCTGTTTTTT.

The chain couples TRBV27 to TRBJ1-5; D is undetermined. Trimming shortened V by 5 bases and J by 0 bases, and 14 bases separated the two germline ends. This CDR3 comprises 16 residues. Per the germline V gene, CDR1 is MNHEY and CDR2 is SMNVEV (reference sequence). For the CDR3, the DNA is TGTGCCAGCAGTCCACGCGCGGGAGATAGCAATCAGCCCCAGCATTTT. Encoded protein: CASSPRAGDSNQPQHF.

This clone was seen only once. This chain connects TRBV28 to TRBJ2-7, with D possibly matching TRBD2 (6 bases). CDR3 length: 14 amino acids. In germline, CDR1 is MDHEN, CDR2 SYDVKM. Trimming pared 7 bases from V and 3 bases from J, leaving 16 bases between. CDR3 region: CASTPQGGIYEQYF. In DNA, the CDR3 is TGTGCCAGCACCCCTCAGGGCGGGATCTACGAGCAGTACTTC.

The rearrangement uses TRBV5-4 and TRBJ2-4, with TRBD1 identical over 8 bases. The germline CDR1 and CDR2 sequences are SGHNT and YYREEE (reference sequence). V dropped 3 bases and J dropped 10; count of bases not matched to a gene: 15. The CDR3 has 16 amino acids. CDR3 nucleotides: TGTGCCAGCAGCTCTAAGACAGGGGCCTACCTGTCGATTCAGTACTTC. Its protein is CASSSKTGAYLSIQYF.

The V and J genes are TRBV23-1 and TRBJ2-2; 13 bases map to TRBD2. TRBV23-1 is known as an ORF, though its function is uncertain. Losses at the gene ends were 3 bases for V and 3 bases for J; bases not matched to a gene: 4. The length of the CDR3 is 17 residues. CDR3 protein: CASSQSGTSGDTGELFF. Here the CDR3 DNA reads TGCGCCAGCAGTCAGTCCGGGACTAGCGGGGACACCGGGGAGCTGTTTTTT.

The CDR3 sequence: CASSTGGSGNTIYF. The CDR3, as DNA: TGTGCCAGCAGTACAGGGGGCTCTGGAAACACCATATATTTT. The chain links TRBV28 to TRBJ1-3; 8 positions agree with TRBD1. The germline CDR1 and CDR2 sequences are MDHEN and SYDVKM. The CDR3 runs 14 residues. After removal of 5 bases from V and 0 bases from J, the junction contained 0 bases not matched to a gene.

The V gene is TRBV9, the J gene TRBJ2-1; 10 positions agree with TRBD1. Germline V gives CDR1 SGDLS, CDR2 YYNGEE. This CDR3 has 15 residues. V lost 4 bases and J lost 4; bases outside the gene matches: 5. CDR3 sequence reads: CASSPRQGAYNEQFF. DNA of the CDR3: TGTGCCAGCAGCCCCAGACAGGGGGCTTACAATGAGCAGTTCTTC.

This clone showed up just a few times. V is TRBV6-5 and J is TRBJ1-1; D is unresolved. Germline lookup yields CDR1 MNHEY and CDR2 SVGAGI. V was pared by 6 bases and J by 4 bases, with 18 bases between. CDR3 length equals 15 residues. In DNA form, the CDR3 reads TGTGCCAGCAGCCAAAACCCATGGAGAGGCACTGAAGCTTTCTTT. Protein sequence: CASSQNPWRGTEAFF.

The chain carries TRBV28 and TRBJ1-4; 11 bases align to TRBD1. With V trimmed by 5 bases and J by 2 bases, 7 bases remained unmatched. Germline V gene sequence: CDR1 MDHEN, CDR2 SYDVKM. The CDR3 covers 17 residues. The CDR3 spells CASSPRTGGWTNEKLFF. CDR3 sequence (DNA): TGTGCCAGCAGTCCCCGGACAGGGGGCTGGACTAATGAAAAACTGTTTTTT.

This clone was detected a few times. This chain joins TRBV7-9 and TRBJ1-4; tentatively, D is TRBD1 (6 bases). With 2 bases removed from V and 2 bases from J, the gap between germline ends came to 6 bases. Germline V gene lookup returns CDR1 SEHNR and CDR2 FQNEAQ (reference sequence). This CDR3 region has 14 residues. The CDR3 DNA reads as TGTGCCAGCAGCTTAAGGGGGACTAATGAAAAACTGTTTTTT. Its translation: CASSLRGTNEKLFF.